This TCR beta chain was sequenced for a study of shared clonotypes between healthy human individuals. The study's findings and limits: Blood was the sole source, and tissue repertoires probably differ. Depth of sequencing was expected to influence donor clonotype sharing.

Looked up from germline, CDR1 is SQVTM and CDR2 is ANQGSEA. The CDR3 is made up of 14 amino acids. Trimming at V came to 7 bases and at J to 3 bases, leaving 11 bases not matched to a gene. Per the original data handling: Without quality scores, immunoSEQ junctional reads could not be filtered like full-length reads. Repertoires were generated with immunoSEQ multiplex PCR, while TCRdb's copy carries only in-frame clones and drops some. From that table come the V and J calls and clone size; the DNA was used to work out D and trimming. The sample has about 690,000 clones; about 92% are singletons. With respect to this clone: The target antigen is unknown.

The chain carries TRBV29-1 and TRBJ2-7, with 8 bases lining up with TRBD2. Sequenced sample: memory CD8+ T cells from PBMCs. Documented subset: CD45RO+ cells pooled with CCR7-negative TemRA cells. This sequence originates from a man aged 18 to 35 in good health. Some clones in this sample may be carry-over from other donors' samples. CDR3 coding DNA: TGCAGCGGGCGTGGGGACGGGACTAGCTACGAGCAGTACTTC. Translating it yields CSGRGDGTSYEQYF.